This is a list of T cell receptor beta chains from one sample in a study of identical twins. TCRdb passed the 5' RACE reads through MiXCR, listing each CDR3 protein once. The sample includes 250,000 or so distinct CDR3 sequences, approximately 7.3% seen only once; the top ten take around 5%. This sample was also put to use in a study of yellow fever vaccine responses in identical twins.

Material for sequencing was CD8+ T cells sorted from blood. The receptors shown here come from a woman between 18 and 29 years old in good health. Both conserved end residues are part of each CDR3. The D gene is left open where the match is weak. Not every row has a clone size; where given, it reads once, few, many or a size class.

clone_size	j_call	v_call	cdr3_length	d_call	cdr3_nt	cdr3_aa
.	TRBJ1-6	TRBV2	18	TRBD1	TGTGCCAGCAGTTGGCGACAGGGGGCGAGCTCCTATAATTCACCCCTCCACTTT	CASSWRQGASSYNSPLHF
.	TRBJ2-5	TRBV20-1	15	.	TGCAGTGCTTCGGTCTGGGACTCTAGCGCCGAGACCCAGTACTTC	CSASVWDSSAETQYF
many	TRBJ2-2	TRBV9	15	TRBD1	TGTGCCAGCAGCACCCGGACAGGGGGCACCGGGGAGCTGTTTTTT	CASSTRTGGTGELFF
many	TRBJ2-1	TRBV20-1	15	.	TGCAGTGCTGCCTCCTACGAGAGCTCCTACAATGAGCAGTTCTTC	CSAASYESSYNEQFF
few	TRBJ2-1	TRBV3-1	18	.	TGTGCCAGCAGCCAAGATTTTAGCGGAGTTAGCTCCTACAATGAGCAGTTCTTC	CASSQDFSGVSSYNEQFF
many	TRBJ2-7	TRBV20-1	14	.	TGCAGTGCTCGAGACCGGGACGAAGACTACGAGCAGTACTTC	CSARDRDEDYEQYF
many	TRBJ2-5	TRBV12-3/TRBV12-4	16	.	TGTGCCAGCAGTTTAGCACAGGGTTGGGGCCGAGAGACCCAGTACTTC	CASSLAQGWGRETQYF
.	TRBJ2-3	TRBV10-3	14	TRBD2	TGTGCCATCAGCTCGGGGGGGAGGACAGATACGCAGTATTTT	CAISSGGRTDTQYF
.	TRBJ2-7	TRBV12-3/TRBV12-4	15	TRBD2	TGTGCCAGCAGCCCTAGCGGGAGGTTGTCCTACGAGCAGTACTTC	CASSPSGRLSYEQYF
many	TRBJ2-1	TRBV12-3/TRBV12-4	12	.	TGTGCCAGCAGTATAGAGTACAATGAGCAGTTCTTC	CASSIEYNEQFF
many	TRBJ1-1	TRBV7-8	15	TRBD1	TGTGCCAGCAGCCTTACAGTCAGGGGGTCCACTGAAGCTTTCTTT	CASSLTVRGSTEAFF
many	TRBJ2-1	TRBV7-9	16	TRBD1	TGTGCCAGCAGCCTACTTCAGGGGGCCTATGTTAATGAGCAGTTCTTC	CASSLLQGAYVNEQFF
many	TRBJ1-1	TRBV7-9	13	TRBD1	TGTGCCAGCAGCTCCGGACAGGGACGGGATGCTTTCTTT	CASSSGQGRDAFF
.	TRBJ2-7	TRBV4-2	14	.	TGTGCCAGCAGCCAAGAGACCGACTCCTACGAGCAGTACTTC	CASSQETDSYEQYF
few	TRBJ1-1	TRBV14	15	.	TGTGCCAGCAGCCCTCAGGGAGACGTGTACTCTGAAGCTTTCTTT	CASSPQGDVYSEAFF
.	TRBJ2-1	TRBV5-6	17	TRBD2	TGTGCCAGCAGCCCTTTTACTTTGCGGGAGGGTACAGTAGAGCAGTTCTTC	CASSPFTLREGTVEQFF
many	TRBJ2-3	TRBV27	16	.	TGTGCCAGCAGTCGAGTTAGGGGGAGGAGCACAGATACGCAGTATTTT	CASSRVRGRSTDTQYF
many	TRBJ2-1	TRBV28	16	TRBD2	TGTGCCAGCAGTTCCAGACTAGCGGGGTCCTACAATGAGCAGTTCTTC	CASSSRLAGSYNEQFF